The 8 T cell receptor beta chains presented below share a single source sample, sequenced in a study of blood T cell repertoires in COVID-19. The method was immunoSEQ multiplex PCR; TCRdb's version includes in-frame clones alone and lacks a portion of them. The sample comprises 150,000 to 200,000 clones, around 85% of which are singletons, and roughly 8.7% rests with the top ten. Sequencing was carried out using peripheral blood. These receptors were obtained from a man aged 50-60 years with active or convalescent COVID-19.

The J gene is TRBJ2-3, the V gene TRBV28; 8 bases align to TRBD2. Germline CDR1 MDHEN, CDR2 SYDVKM. V lost 6 bases to trimming and J lost 0 bases; unmatched junction nucleotides: 26. The CDR3 extends over 22 amino acids. CDR3 region: CASSLPIRTSGSNTLSTDTQYF. CDR3 nucleotides: TGTGCCAGCAGCCTCCCAATCCGTACTAGCGGATCCAACACGCTTAGCACAGATACGCAGTATTTT.

For this clone: The junction differs from germline at one of its ends, possibly a read error. This sequence joins TRBV4-1 and TRBJ1-1, with D tentatively TRBD1 (5 bases). Per germline, CDR1 MGHRA and CDR2 YSYEKL. This CDR3 contains 15 residues. The CDR3 here is CASRQGQTMNTEAFF. The CDR3 DNA follows: TGCGCCAGCAGACAAGGACAAACCATGAACACTGAAGCTTTCTTT.

The chain recombines TRBV5-1 with TRBJ2-2, with 9 positions matching TRBD1. This CDR3 contains 15 residues. The V gene's germline CDR1 is SGHRS and CDR2 YFSETQ. V lost 4 bases, J lost 9 bases, and 10 bases stayed unmatched. In DNA form, the CDR3 reads TGCGCCAGCAGCACGGGACAGGGCTCCGGTTGGGAGCTGTTTTTT. It is translated as CASSTGQGSGWELFF.

The chain is built from TRBV7-3 and TRBJ1-1; D is possibly TRBD1 (6 bases). Trimming shortened V by 4 bases and J by 1 base, and 10 bases separated the two germline ends. In germline, CDR1 is SGHTA, CDR2 FQGTGA. The CDR3 has 14 amino acids. The CDR3 loop is CASSSQGSNTEAFF. In nucleotides, the CDR3 is TGTGCCAGCAGCTCACAGGGTTCGAACACTGAAGCTTTCTTT.

The chain employs TRBV18 and TRBJ1-2, with a possible D match to TRBD1 (5 bases). In germline, CDR1 is KGHSH, CDR2 LQKENI. The V end was cut by 3 bases, the J end by 1 base, with 12 bases between. This CDR3 has 15 amino acids. The CDR3, as DNA: TGTGCCAGCTCACCTGGGGCCCAGCTTAACTATGGCTACACCTTC. Translated: CASSPGAQLNYGYTF.

The rearrangement links TRBV27 to TRBJ2-5; 9 positions agree with TRBD2. Unmatched junction bases numbered 17, after V lost 8 bases and J lost 7 bases. The CDR3 totals 16 residues. Germline CDR1 is MNHEY and CDR2 is SMNVEV (reference sequence). The CDR3 nucleotides read TGTGCCAGCGCGCCGGGACAGCTAGCGGGGAGGACGACCCAGTACTTC. Its translation: CASAPGQLAGRTTQYF.

V and J are TRBV6-1 and TRBJ1-5; D not resolved. The V gene's germline CDR1 is MNHNS and CDR2 SASEGT. The CDR3 is 14 amino acids. The V end lost 1 base, the J end lost 7 bases, and 11 bases lay between the germline ends. CDR3 DNA: TGTGCCAGCAGTGAAGGCCAGGTTGGACAGCCCCAGCATTTT. It is translated as CASSEGQVGQPQHF.

V is TRBV30 and J is TRBJ2-7; TRBD2 is a possible D gene (5 bases). The germline V gene has CDR1 GTSNPN and CDR2 SVGIG (reference sequence). The CDR3 is made up of 12 amino acids. V was pared by 0 bases and J by 4 bases, with 7 bases between. CDR3 amino acids: CAWSVGEYEQYF. CDR3 coding DNA: TGTGCCTGGAGTGTCGGGGAGTACGAGCAGTACTTC.